This TCR beta chain was identified during a study of T cells in Graves' hyperthyroidism and ophthalmopathy (dated by TCRdb to about 2019). In the study overall: Peripheral blood was sampled at the time of initial diagnosis, prior to any treatment. To identify TCR V-J signatures that set the groups apart, the researchers used a discovery cohort of about a hundred patients, made up of 43 with Graves' ophthalmopathy and about 59 with stable Graves' hyperthyroidism. The 100 discovery patients were randomly divided into training and test sets at a 7:3 ratio. In about 6 Graves' hyperthyroidism patients, the study also compared T-cell repertoires from thyroid tissue with T-cell repertoires from blood. After sampling, hyperthyroidism patients received methimazole starting at 30 mg daily, and ophthalmopathy patients received high-dose intravenous methylprednisolone. Whether ophthalmopathy could be predicted prospectively was tested in an independent validation cohort made up of 18 to 20 hyperthyroidism patients plus 17 patients who later progressed to ophthalmopathy. According to the paper, TCR Vbeta CDR3 sequencing was carried out on more than 120 peripheral blood samples, which came from approximately 43 ophthalmopathy, approximately 72 hyperthyroidism and approximately 17 progressor patients.

Stable Graves' hyperthyroidism was defined as no progression to ophthalmopathy during 18 months of follow-up. The hyperthyroidism patients were between 18 and 65 years old and newly diagnosed, with a disease duration of less than 2 months. Exclusion was applied to patients with uncontrolled infections, other autoimmune diseases, pregnancy or lactation. Clinical symptoms, serum thyroxine and TRAb, thyroid ultrasound, and orbital computed tomography formed the basis for the diagnoses. PBMCs were isolated from 10 ml of fresh peripheral blood by Ficoll-Paque density gradient centrifugation. Total RNA was extracted with Trizol reagent, and quality was checked on an Agilent 2100 Bioanalyzer. The TCR beta CDR3 regions were amplified from the RNA transcripts. For the first round of RT-PCR on the TCR CDR3, the HTBI primer set was used together with the Qiagen OneStep RT-PCR kit. Libraries were constructed in a second round of multiplex PCR, after which size selection and purification were carried out. Sequencing of the libraries was done on an Illumina HiSeq2000 using paired-end 100 bp reads. On the study's bioinformatics: SOAPnuke was used to process the raw data, removing reads that contained adapters or uncalled bases, had a mean Phred below 15, or lacked an exact match to the constant primer or identifier. High-quality paired reads were merged with COPE v1.2.5, and unique nucleotide sequences were defined as clonotypes. MiTCR v1.1 was used to align the clonotypes against IMGT TRBV, TRBD and TRBJ reference segments. The analysis included only V-J combinations with a frequency above 0.0001, which together covered 99% to 99.2% of the repertoires. A TCS score was defined as the ratio of F50 (clonal expansion) to E x V (chaos), with BLOSUM62-based TCRdist applied between CDR3 peptides within each V-J. Welch's t-statistics and random forest reduced approximately 520 V-J features to some 14, which were used in a naive Bayes classifier (R e1071). TCRdb passed the public sequencing reads through fastp at Q25 and MiXCR, retaining productive beta sequences. Identical CDR3 protein sequences are pooled into one entry, listed with their most common genes and DNA. These V and J calls originate from TCRdb's pipeline instead of the authors' own analysis. In this sample the table shows 400,000 to 500,000 distinct CDR3 sequences, 14% of which occur a single time. The top ten clones comprise 15% to 20% of the sample.

Cut back by 3 bases and 0 bases, the V and J ends lie 14 bases apart. Looking up the germline V gene yields CDR1 SQVTM and CDR2 ANQGSEA. From the cysteine through the phenylalanine, the CDR3 covers 15 amino acids. Only the CDR3 part of the read is kept: 45 bases, read in frame from the first base. As for this clonotype: Its antigen has not been determined. No qualities accompany the bases; no much larger clone lies one base away.

Study-wide conclusions, independent of this receptor: Most expanded thyroid clonotypes (frequency above 0.001) were also detected in blood, a finding suggesting that blood repertoires may reflect thyroid immune responses. Sample size was not statistically predetermined, and blinding of investigators to group allocation was not performed. A model built on a 13 V-J signature distinguished ophthalmopathy from stable hyperthyroidism, reaching about 88% sensitivity and about 81% specificity in cross-validation and 80%/75% in testing. In validation, the model predicted progression to ophthalmopathy with approximately 71% sensitivity and over 72% specificity, a median of 6.5 months before onset.

The rearrangement joined TRBV29-1 to TRBJ1-1; no D segment can be confidently identified. The source is a young woman with Graves' hyperthyroidism. Sequenced sample: blood. The CDR3 sequence is CSVDSPYPMNTEAFF. The DNA sequence is as follows: TGCAGCGTTGATAGTCCTTACCCCATGAACACTGAAGCTTTCTTT. With the rest looked up from the reference TRBV29-1 and TRBJ1-1 genes rather than sequenced, the full variable domain is SAVISQKPSRDICQRGTSLTIQCQVDSQVTMMFWYRQQPGQSLTLIATANQGSEATYESGFVIDKFPISRPNLTFSTLTVSNMSPEDSSIYLCSVDSPYPMNTEAFFGQGTRLTVV.